These T cell receptor beta chains were read from a single sample in a study of shared clonotypes between healthy human individuals. The assay was immunoSEQ multiplex PCR, and TCRdb's table has in-frame clones only and misses some. The table records some 2.4 million clones, approximately 93% of them present only once. Sequenced: naive CD4+ T cells from PBMCs. Receptor source: a young man in good health. Some clones in this sample may be carry-over from other donors' samples. CDR3s include the opening cysteine and the closing phenylalanine or tryptophan. A D gene is named only where the DNA matches it firmly. Part of the rows lack a size; the others show once, few, many or a class for expanded clones.

j_gene,abundance,v_gene,d_gene,CDR3aa,CDR3nt
TRBJ2-7,-,TRBV4-1,-,CASRSGSGVGEQYF,TGCGCCAGCCGTTCGGGTTCCGGAGTAGGCGAGCAGTACTTC
TRBJ2-1,-,TRBV28,TRBD1,CASSLHTGASGEQFF,TGTGCCAGCAGCCTACACACAGGGGCTTCGGGTGAGCAGTTCTTC
TRBJ1-5,-,TRBV2,-,CASSEAWNQPQHF,TGTGCCAGCAGTGAAGCGTGGAATCAGCCCCAGCATTTT
TRBJ1-3,-,TRBV6-1,-,CASSEAAPSGNTIYF,TGTGCCAGCAGTGAAGCGGCACCATCTGGAAACACCATATATTTT
TRBJ2-2,-,TRBV5-4,TRBD2,CASTPGLPLRGGELFF,TGTGCCAGCACCCCGGGACTACCCTTGAGAGGCGGGGAGCTGTTTTTT
TRBJ2-3,-,TRBV20-1,-,CSARLSDTQYF,TGCAGTGCTAGATTATCTGATACGCAGTATTTT
TRBJ2-7,-,TRBV7-9,TRBD1,CASSFNRGHEQYF,TGTGCCAGCAGCTTTAACAGGGGCCACGAGCAGTACTTC
TRBJ2-1,-,TRBV19,-,CASREQGTIYNEQFF,TGTGCCAGTCGGGAACAGGGTACCATCTACAATGAGCAGTTCTTC
TRBJ1-5,-,TRBV5-5,-,CASSLGSGGNQPQHF,TGTGCCAGCAGCTTGGGGTCCGGGGGCAATCAGCCCCAGCATTTT
TRBJ2-5,-,TRBV7-3,-,CASSFGGSQGETQYF,TGTGCCAGCAGCTTTGGCGGGAGTCAGGGGGAGACCCAGTACTTC
TRBJ2-5,-,TRBV5-6,-,CASSLLMGRETQYF,TGTGCCAGCAGCTTGTTAATGGGGAGGGAGACCCAGTACTTC
TRBJ2-3,once,TRBV5-1,TRBD1,CASSTGTGGWADTQYF,TGCGCCAGCAGCACAGGGACAGGGGGCTGGGCAGATACGCAGTATTTT
TRBJ2-1,-,TRBV10-1,-,CASSEGNEQFF,TGCGCCAGCAGTGAGGGTAATGAGCAGTTCTTC
TRBJ2-1,-,TRBV15,-,CATSGTVRPYNEQFF,TGTGCCACCAGCGGGACGGTACGTCCCTACAATGAGCAGTTCTTC
TRBJ2-1,-,TRBV7-8,-,CASSLVRLAHEQFF,TGTGCCAGCAGCTTAGTTCGGCTAGCCCATGAGCAGTTCTTC
TRBJ1-5,-,TRBV5-6,-,CASSLSREGNQPQHF,TGTGCCAGCAGCTTGTCCAGGGAAGGCAATCAGCCCCAGCATTTT